One and the same sample provided the 13 T cell receptor beta chains below, sequenced in a study of T-cell memory formation after mild COVID-19. Via MiXCR, TCRdb re-called the 5' RACE reads, giving one row per CDR3 protein. The sample yields under 450,000 distinct CDR3 sequences, more than 20% seen once. Sequencing was done on a sample of PBMCs or a T cell subset sorted from them (not recorded which). The receptors stem from an adult woman who had mild COVID-19 (a few samples of this study predate the infection). Cell type and time point are not known.

The rearrangement links TRBV7-9 to TRBJ2-5, with D possibly being TRBD2 (6 bases). Trimming stripped 5 bases from V and 5 bases from J, with 18 bases between. CDR1 SEHNR and CDR2 FQNEAQ come from the germline V gene (reference sequence). This CDR3 region has 15 residues. This CDR3 reads CASSPPGLQTETQYF. CDR3 sequence (DNA): TGTGCCAGCAGCCCTCCGGGACTCCAAACGGAGACCCAGTACTTC.

This clonotype was detected only a few times. The chain couples TRBV7-6 to TRBJ2-1; 11 nucleotides match TRBD1. The length of the CDR3 is 12 residues. The trim removed 5 bases at V and 13 bases at J, leaving 4 bases unmatched. Germline V CDR1 and CDR2: SGHVS, FNYEAQ. This chain's CDR3 is CASSLGTGGQFF. The CDR3 DNA reads as TGTGCCAGCAGCCTCGGGACAGGGGGACAGTTCTTC.

This clonotype was detected ten times or more. This chain uses TRBV11-3 with TRBJ2-3, with D possibly TRBD1 on 6 matching bases. The CDR3 is 14 amino acids. Germline-derived CDR1 and CDR2 are SGHNT and YENEEA. V gave up 4 bases and J gave up 8 bases, with 16 bases separating them. The CDR3 DNA reads TGTGCCAGCAGCTCGGACACTATAGGGGGTACGCAGTATTTT. It specifies CASSSDTIGGTQYF.

The chain uses TRBV5-1 and TRBJ2-5; the match to TRBD2 covers 12 bases. V trimming: 5 bases; J trimming: 5 bases; junction bases outside the gene matches: 7. CDR1 SGHRS and CDR2 YFSETQ come from the germline V gene. The CDR3 spans 15 residues. The CDR3 here is CASRTSGSSRETQYF. The CDR3 DNA is TGCGCCAGCAGGACTAGCGGGAGTTCTCGGGAGACCCAGTACTTC. Filled out from reference TRBV5-1 and TRBJ2-5, the complete variable domain reads KAGVTQTPRYLIKTRGQQVTLSCSPISGHRSVSWYQQTPGQGLQFLFEYFSETQRNKGNFPGRFSGRQFSNSRSEMNVSTLELGDSALYLCASRTSGSSRETQYFGPGTRLLVL.

The CDR3 loop reads CATNLAGDREQFF. CDR3 coding DNA: TGTGCCACAAATCTAGCGGGAGATCGAGAGCAGTTCTTC. The genes are TRBV10-3 and TRBJ2-1; the match to TRBD2 covers 10 bases. CDR1 is ENHRY, CDR2 SYGVKD, per germline. With 10 bases clipped from V and 10 bases from J, the junction kept 10 bases outside the gene matches. There are 13 residues in the CDR3.

This chain joins TRBV4-3 and TRBJ1-1; a weak D match, TRBD1 (5 bases). V gave up 1 base and J gave up 0 bases, with 9 bases separating them. The CDR3 runs 15 residues. Germline CDR1 LGHNA, CDR2 YSLEER. CDR3 in amino acids: CASSQVRQLNTEAFF. CDR3 coding DNA: TGCGCCAGCAGCCAAGTTCGACAGTTGAACACTGAAGCTTTCTTT.

This clonotype was seen only once. CDR3 bases: TGTGCCAGCAGCCAAGATGTCAGGGTTGAGCAGTTCTTC. It is translated as CASSQDVRVEQFF. This chain joins TRBV3-1 and TRBJ2-1; possible D gene TRBD1, 5 bases. Per germline, CDR1 LGHDT and CDR2 YNNKEL (reference sequence). V was pared by 0 bases and J by 9 bases, with 9 bases between. This CDR3 is 13 amino acids long.

The sample holds one count of this clonotype. The rearrangement uses TRBV29-1 and TRBJ1-1; no clear D. V dropped 7 bases and J dropped 7 bases, with 13 bases sitting between them. CDR1 and CDR2 (germline): SQVTM, ANQGSEA. This CDR3 is 11 amino acids long. The CDR3 sequence: CSGESAVEAFF. As DNA, the CDR3 is TGCAGCGGCGAATCCGCCGTTGAAGCTTTCTTT.

The chain is built from TRBV20-1 and TRBJ1-1; 7 positions agree with TRBD1. The CDR3 loop spans 16 amino acids. CDR1 is DFQATT and CDR2 is SNEGSKA in the germline V gene (reference sequence). V shed 6 bases and J 2 bases; nucleotides not matched to a gene: 15. The CDR3 DNA follows: TGCAGTGCCACCCCGCGGGGCAGGGGGTTCAACACTGAAGCTTTCTTT. Translation gives CSATPRGRGFNTEAFF.

This clonotype was found a few times. J is TRBJ2-3 and V is TRBV3-1; D is perhaps TRBD2 (6 bases). V was pared by 1 base and J by 2 bases, with 13 bases between. The germline CDR1 and CDR2 sequences are LGHDT and YNNKEL (reference sequence). The CDR3 runs to 16 residues. DNA of the CDR3: TGTGCCAGCAGCCAAGTAATTATGCGGGACACAGATACGCAGTATTTT. Residues: CASSQVIMRDTDTQYF.

This clonotype turned up a few times. This chain links TRBV10-3 with TRBJ1-1; no clear D. The V end lost 3 bases, the J end lost 1 base, and 3 bases lay between the germline ends. Germline CDR1 and CDR2: ENHRY and SYGVKD. This CDR3 spans 12 amino acids. CDR3 sequence reads: CAISEQNTEAFF. Written as DNA, the CDR3 is TGTGCCATCAGTGAACAGAACACTGAAGCTTTCTTT.

The V gene is TRBV20-1, the J gene TRBJ1-2; unclear D gene. CDR3 length: 12 amino acids. V lost 0 bases and J 8 bases, leaving 10 bases between the germline ends. Germline CDR1 reads DFQATT; CDR2 reads SNEGSKA (reference sequence). CDR3 region: CSARDALRGYTF. The CDR3 nucleotides are TGCAGTGCTAGAGACGCCCTTCGGGGCTACACCTTC.

CDR3 DNA sequence: TGCGCCAGCAGCCAGGACAGGTCCCCGCCCCACTACGAGCAGTACTTC. Translation gives CASSQDRSPPHYEQYF. The chain joins TRBV4-3 to TRBJ2-7; 7 bases are a match to TRBD1. V shed 3 bases, J shed 3 bases, and the junction held 11 bases outside the gene matches. The CDR3 is 16 residues long. CDR1 and CDR2 from the germline V gene are LGHNA and YSLEER.